Included here is one T cell receptor (beta chain) sequence, with context. The antigen is not known. TCRdb keeps only in-frame clones here, not all; method: immunoSEQ multiplex PCR. The sample has approximately 1,500,000 clones; roughly 96% are singletons. The germline V gene encodes CDR1 LNHDA and CDR2 SQIVND (reference sequence). This CDR3 has 11 amino acids. The trim removed 10 bases at V and 5 bases at J, leaving 5 bases unmatched. The sample comes from a study of shared clonotypes between healthy human individuals. About the research overall: Aged 18 to 49, the donors were two women and three men. General study findings and limits: Sampling covered blood only; tissue repertoires likely differ. A handful of donors shared 5% to 5.5% of their naive CD4 clonotypes.

The chain couples TRBV19 to TRBJ2-7, with TRBD1 identical over 7 bases. Sequencing was done on a sample of naive CD4+ T cells sorted from blood. Indicated subset: CD45RA+ positively selected. The source is a man aged 30-40 years in good health. The CDR3, as DNA: TGTGCCACGAACAGGGGCCACGAGCAGTACTTC. It specifies CATNRGHEQYF. Looking up the rest from reference TRBV19 and TRBJ2-7 gives the full variable domain: DGGITQSPKYLFRKEGQNVTLSCEQNLNHDAMYWYRQDPGQGLRLIYYSQIVNDFQKGDIAEGYSVSREKKESFPLTVTSAQKNPTAFYLCATNRGHEQYFGPGTRLTVT.